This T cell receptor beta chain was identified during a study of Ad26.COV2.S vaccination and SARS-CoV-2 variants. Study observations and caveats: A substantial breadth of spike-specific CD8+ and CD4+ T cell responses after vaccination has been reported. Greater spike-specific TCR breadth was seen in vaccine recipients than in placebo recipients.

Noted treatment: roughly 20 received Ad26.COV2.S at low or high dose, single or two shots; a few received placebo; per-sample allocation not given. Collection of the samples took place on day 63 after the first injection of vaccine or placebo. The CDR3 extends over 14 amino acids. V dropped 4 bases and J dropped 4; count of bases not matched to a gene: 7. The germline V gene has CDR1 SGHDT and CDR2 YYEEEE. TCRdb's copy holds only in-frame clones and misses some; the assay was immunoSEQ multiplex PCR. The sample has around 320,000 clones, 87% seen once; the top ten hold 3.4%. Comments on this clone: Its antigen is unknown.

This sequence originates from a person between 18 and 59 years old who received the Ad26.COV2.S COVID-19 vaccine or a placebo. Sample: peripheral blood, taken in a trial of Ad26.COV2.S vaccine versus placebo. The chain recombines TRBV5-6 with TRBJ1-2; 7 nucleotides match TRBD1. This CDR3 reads CASSHEDRSYGYTF. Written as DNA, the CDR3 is TGTGCCAGCAGCCACGAGGACAGGTCCTATGGCTACACCTTC. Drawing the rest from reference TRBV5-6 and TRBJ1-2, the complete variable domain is DAGVTQSPTHLIKTRGQQVTLRCSPKSGHDTVSWYQQALGQGPQFIFQYYEEEERQRGNFPDRFSGHQFPNYSSELNVNALLLGDSALYLCASSHEDRSYGYTFGSGTRLTVV.